This T cell receptor (beta chain) stems from a study of blood T cell repertoires in COVID-19. Study at large: PBMCs, B-cell-depleted T cells, or T cells provided the cDNA or gDNA that made up the material.

The data were produced by immunoSEQ multiplex PCR, yet TCRdb's version contains in-frame clones alone and is incomplete. Of fewer than 90,000 clones in the sample, 75% to 90% were seen once. This CDR3 region has 14 residues. Germline CDR1 and CDR2: MNHEY and SMNVEV (reference sequence). Between the trimmed V and J ends, which lost 0 bases and 7 bases, there was a span of 12 bases. This clone was counted ten times or more. Sequenced: peripheral blood. The V and J genes are TRBV27 and TRBJ1-2; D possibly corresponds to TRBD1 (6 bases). This clonotype was sampled from a woman older than 75 with acute or convalescent COVID-19. The CDR3 loop is CASSLSRGASGYTF. The CDR3 nucleotides read TGTGCCAGCAGTTTATCTCGGGGGGCCTCTGGCTACACCTTC.